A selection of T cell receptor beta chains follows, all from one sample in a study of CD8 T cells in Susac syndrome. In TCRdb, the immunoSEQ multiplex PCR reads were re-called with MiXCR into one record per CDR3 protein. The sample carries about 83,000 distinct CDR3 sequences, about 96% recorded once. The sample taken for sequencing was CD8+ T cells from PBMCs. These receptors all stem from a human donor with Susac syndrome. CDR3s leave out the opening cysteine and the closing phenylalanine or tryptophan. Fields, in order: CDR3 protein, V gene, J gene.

CDR3: ASTQGEETQY
V: TRBV13
J: TRBJ2-5

CDR3: ASSLTWDEAF
V: TRBV28
J: TRBJ1-1

CDR3: SASPITGELF
V: TRBV20-1
J: TRBJ2-2

CDR3: AISESWTGLNEQF
V: TRBV10-3
J: TRBJ2-1

CDR3: ASSLSHRAAGEKLF
V: TRBV12-3/TRBV12-4
J: TRBJ1-4

CDR3: ASGSGDTQY
V: TRBV28
J: TRBJ2-3

CDR3: ASGSQPQH
V: TRBV27
J: TRBJ1-5

CDR3: ASDGLGGREQF
V: TRBV6-6
J: TRBJ2-1

CDR3: ASSGQGNIQY
V: TRBV9
J: TRBJ2-4

CDR3: AWRGGGSGANVLT
V: TRBV30
J: TRBJ2-6

CDR3: ASSQLAGPGNEQF
V: TRBV19
J: TRBJ2-1

CDR3: ASSGSLDGTGTDTQY
V: TRBV9
J: TRBJ2-3

CDR3: ASSVEGSGLGPLH
V: TRBV9
J: TRBJ1-6